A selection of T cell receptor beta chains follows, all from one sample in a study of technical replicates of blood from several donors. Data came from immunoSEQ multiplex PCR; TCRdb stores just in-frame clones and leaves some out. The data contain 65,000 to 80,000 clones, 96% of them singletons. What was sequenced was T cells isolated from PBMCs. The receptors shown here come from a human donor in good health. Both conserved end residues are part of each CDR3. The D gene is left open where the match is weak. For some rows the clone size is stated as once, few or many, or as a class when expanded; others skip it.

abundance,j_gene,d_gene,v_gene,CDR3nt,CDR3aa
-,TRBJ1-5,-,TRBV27,TGTGCCAGCAGTTTATCCGCAGGGAGCAATCAGCCCCAGCATTTT,CASSLSAGSNQPQHF
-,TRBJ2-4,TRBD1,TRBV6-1,TGTGCCAGCGAAGGTACAGGGGGAGCCAAAAACATTCAGTACTTC,CASEGTGGAKNIQYF
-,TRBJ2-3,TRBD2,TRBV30,TGTGCCGGAACTAGCGGGAGAGTAGATACGCAGTATTTT,CAGTSGRVDTQYF
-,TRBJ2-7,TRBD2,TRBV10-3,TGTGCCATCGGTATGGGACTAGCGGGAGAGGGGGAGGACGAGCAGTACTTC,CAIGMGLAGEGEDEQYF
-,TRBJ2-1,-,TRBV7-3,TGTGCCAGCAGCTTAGACCCTAGTAGGATAGTCTCCTACAATGAGCAGTTCTTC,CASSLDPSRIVSYNEQFF
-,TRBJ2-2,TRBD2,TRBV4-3,TGCGCCAGCAGCCAAGAGGGACTAGCCGGCGGGGAGCTGTTTTTT,CASSQEGLAGGELFF
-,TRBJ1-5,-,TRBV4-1,TGCGCCAGCAGCCCCCTTGGTTCCGGGGAAATTCGCAATCAGCCCCAGCATTTT,CASSPLGSGEIRNQPQHF
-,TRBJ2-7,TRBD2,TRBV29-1,TGCAGCGTTCAGGGGACTAGCGGGAGCTCCTACGAGCAGTACTTC,CSVQGTSGSSYEQYF
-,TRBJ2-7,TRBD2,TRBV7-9,TGTGCCAGCAGCTTAGGGGACTATACTTTCTACGAGCAGTACTTC,CASSLGDYTFYEQYF
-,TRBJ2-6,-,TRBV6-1,TGTGCCAGCAGTGATCCTTCTGGGGCCAACGTCCTGACTTTC,CASSDPSGANVLTF
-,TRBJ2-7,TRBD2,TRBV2,TGTGCCAGCAGTGAGGTACTAGCGAACGAGCAGTACTTC,CASSEVLANEQYF
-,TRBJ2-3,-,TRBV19,TGTGCCAGTTCGCGCCGCACAGATACGCAGTATTTT,CASSRRTDTQYF
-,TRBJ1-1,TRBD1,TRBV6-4,TGTGCCAGCAGTAAAACAGGGGAGACTGAAGCTTTCTTT,CASSKTGETEAFF
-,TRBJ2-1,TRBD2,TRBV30,TGTGCCTGGAGGAAACTAGCGGGAGGGCCTTTAGGTGAGCAGTTCTTC,CAWRKLAGGPLGEQFF
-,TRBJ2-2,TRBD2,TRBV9,TGTGCCAGCAGCGTTAAGCGGGAGAGACAGAACACCGGGGAGCTGTTTTTT,CASSVKRERQNTGELFF
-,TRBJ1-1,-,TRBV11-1,TGTGCCAGCAGCAAATACAGGGCTATGAACACTGAAGCTTTCTTT,CASSKYRAMNTEAFF
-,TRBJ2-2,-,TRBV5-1,TGCGCCAGCAGCTGGAGGGGTCACAACACCGGGGAGCTGTTTTTT,CASSWRGHNTGELFF
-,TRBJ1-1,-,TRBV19,TGTGCCAGTAGTCCTTATTTAGGGGGTTTAGCTGAAGCTTTCTTT,CASSPYLGGLAEAFF
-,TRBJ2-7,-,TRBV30,TGTGCCTGGAGTGTACATACACGGGGAAGCCACGAGCAGTACTTC,CAWSVHTRGSHEQYF
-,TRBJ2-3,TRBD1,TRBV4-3,TGCGCCAGCAGCCAGGGGACAGGGAGCACAGATACGCAGTATTTT,CASSQGTGSTDTQYF
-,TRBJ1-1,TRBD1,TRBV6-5,TGTGCCAGCAGTCAGGACAGGATGAACACTGAAGCTTTCTTT,CASSQDRMNTEAFF
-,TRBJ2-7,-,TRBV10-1,TGCGCCAGCAGTGAGTCGCGGGGCTCCTACGAGCAGTACTTC,CASSESRGSYEQYF
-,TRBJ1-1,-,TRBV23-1,TGCGCCAGCAGTCACCCGGGACTCCCCCGGGTGAACACTGAAGCTTTCTTT,CASSHPGLPRVNTEAFF
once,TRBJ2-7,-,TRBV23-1,TGCGCCAGCAGTCAATCTGACAGGGAGGAAGAGCAGTACTTC,CASSQSDREEEQYF
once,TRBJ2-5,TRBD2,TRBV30,TGTGCCTGCCATAGCGGGAGTAGAGAGACCCAGTACTTC,CACHSGSRETQYF
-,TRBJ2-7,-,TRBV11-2,TGTGCCAGCAGCCTGACAGATACCTACGAGCAGTACTTC,CASSLTDTYEQYF
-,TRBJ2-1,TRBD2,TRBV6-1,TGTGCCAGCACCTCACTAGCGGGAGCCTACAATGAGCAGTTCTTC,CASTSLAGAYNEQFF
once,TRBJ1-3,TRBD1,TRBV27,TGTGCCAGCAGTCCGGGACAGCCCAGAAACACCATATATTTT,CASSPGQPRNTIYF
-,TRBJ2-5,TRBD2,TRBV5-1,TGCGCCAGCAGCATGGGGGTTGTAGCGGGAGAAGAGACCCAGTACTTC,CASSMGVVAGEETQYF
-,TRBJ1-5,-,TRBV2,TGTGCCAGCCAACGACTGGGTCAGCCCCAGCATTTT,CASQRLGQPQHF
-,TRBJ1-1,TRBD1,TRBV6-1,TGTGCCAGCAGTGAATATATCGACAGGACAGGCCTGGGATCTGAAGCTTTCTTT,CASSEYIDRTGLGSEAFF
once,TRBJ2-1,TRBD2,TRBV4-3,TGCGCCAGCACCCAACTGGGGGCGGGAGGGCCTAATGAGCAGTTCTTC,CASTQLGAGGPNEQFF
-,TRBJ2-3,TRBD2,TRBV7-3,TGTGCCAGCAGCCGGGCTAGCGGGAGGGCCGATGGGGGAGATACGCAGTATTTT,CASSRASGRADGGDTQYF
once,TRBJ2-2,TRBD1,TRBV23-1,TGCGCCAGCTCCTTCCCGGGACAGGCCCCAGCTTTTGGCACCGGGGAGCTGTTTTTT,CASSFPGQAPAFGTGELFF
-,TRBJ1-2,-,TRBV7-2,TGTGCCAGCAGCTTAGGAGCAGCTAGGGGCTATGGCTACACCTTC,CASSLGAARGYGYTF
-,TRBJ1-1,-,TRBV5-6,TGTGCCAGCAGCTCTATTTCAGGTTACACTGAAGCTTTCTTT,CASSSISGYTEAFF
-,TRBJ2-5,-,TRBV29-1,TGCAGCGTTGAGTACCCAGGGTCGGAGACCCAGTACTTC,CSVEYPGSETQYF
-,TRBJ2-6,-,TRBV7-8,TGTGCCAGCAGCTCCTCAGGGTTAGGGGCCAACGTCCTGACTTTC,CASSSSGLGANVLTF
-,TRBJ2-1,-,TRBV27,TGTGCCAGCAGTTTATCGCCGGGCGGGACGTATTACAATGAGCAGTTCTTC,CASSLSPGGTYYNEQFF
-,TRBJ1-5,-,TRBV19,TGTGCCAGTAGTACAACAGGTTTCAATCAGCCCCAGCATTTT,CASSTTGFNQPQHF
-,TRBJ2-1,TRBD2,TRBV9,TGTGCCAGCAGCGTAGCTAGCGGTCATAATGAGCAGTTCTTC,CASSVASGHNEQFF
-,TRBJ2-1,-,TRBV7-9,TGTGCCAGCAGCTCAAACAGACAGGCCTACAATGAGCAGTTCTTC,CASSSNRQAYNEQFF
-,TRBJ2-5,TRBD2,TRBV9,TGTGCCAGCAGCCCCCCTAGCGGGACTGAGACCCAGTACTTC,CASSPPSGTETQYF
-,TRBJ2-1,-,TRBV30,TGTGCCTGGAGTGTATACCCAGTTAACAATGAGCAGTTCTTC,CAWSVYPVNNEQFF
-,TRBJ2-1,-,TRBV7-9,TGTGCCAGCAGCTTAGCCGCCACAGTCTACAATGAGCAGTTCTTC,CASSLAATVYNEQFF